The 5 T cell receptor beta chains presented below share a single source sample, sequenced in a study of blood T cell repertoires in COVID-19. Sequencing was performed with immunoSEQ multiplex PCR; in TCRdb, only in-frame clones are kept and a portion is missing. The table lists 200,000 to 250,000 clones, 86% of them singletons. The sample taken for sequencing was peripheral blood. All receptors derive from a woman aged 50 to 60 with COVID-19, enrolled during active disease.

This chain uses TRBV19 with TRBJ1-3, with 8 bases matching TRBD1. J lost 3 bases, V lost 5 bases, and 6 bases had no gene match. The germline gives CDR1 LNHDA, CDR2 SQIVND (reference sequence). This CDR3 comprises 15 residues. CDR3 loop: CASSPRTGFGNTIYF. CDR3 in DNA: TGTGCCAGTAGTCCCCGGACAGGGTTTGGAAACACCATATATTTT.

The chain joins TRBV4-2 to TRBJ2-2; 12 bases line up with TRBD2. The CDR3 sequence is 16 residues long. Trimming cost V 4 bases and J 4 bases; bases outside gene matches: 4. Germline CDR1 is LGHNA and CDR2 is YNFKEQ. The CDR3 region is CASSPELAGGTGELFF. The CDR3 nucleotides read TGTGCCAGCAGCCCCGAACTAGCGGGGGGCACCGGGGAGCTGTTTTTT.

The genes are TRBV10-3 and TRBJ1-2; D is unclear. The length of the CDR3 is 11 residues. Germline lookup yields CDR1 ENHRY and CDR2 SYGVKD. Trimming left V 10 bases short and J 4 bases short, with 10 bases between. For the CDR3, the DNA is TGTGCCACTAGGACTGGCTATGGCTACACCTTC. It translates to CATRTGYGYTF.

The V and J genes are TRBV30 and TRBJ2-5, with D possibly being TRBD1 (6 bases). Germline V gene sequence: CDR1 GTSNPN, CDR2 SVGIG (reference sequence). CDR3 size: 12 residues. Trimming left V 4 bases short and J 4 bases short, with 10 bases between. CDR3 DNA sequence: TGTGCCTGGACCCTAGGGGGAGAGACCCAGTACTTC. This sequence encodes CAWTLGGETQYF.

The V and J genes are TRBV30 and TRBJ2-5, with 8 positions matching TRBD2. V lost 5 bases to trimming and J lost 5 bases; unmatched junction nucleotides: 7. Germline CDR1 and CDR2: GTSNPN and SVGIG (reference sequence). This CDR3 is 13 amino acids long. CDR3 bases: TGTGCCTGGGGCGCGGGGGGCCCGGAGACCCAGTACTTC. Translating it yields CAWGAGGPETQYF.